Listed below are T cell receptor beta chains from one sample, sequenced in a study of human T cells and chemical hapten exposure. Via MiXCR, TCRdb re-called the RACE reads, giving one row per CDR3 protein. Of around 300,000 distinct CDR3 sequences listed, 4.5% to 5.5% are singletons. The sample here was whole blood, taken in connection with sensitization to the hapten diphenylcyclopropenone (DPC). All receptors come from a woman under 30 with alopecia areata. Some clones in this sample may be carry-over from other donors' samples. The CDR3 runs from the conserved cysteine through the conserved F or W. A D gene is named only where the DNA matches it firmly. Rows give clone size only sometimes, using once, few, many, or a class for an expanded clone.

CDR3: CASSAGSTSYEQYF
DNA: TGTGCCAGCTCAGCGGGGTCCACATCCTACGAGCAGTACTTC
size: .
J: TRBJ2-7
D: .
V: TRBV18

CDR3: CASSLAGLAGPAGETQYF
DNA: TGCGCCAGCAGCTTGGCGGGACTAGCGGGACCGGCAGGGGAGACCCAGTACTTC
size: many
J: TRBJ2-5
D: TRBD2
V: TRBV5-1

CDR3: CSVEDQGRGDEQFF
DNA: TGCAGCGTTGAAGATCAAGGCAGGGGCGATGAGCAGTTCTTC
size: few
J: TRBJ2-1
D: .
V: TRBV29-1

CDR3: CATSDNSQRFLPNNEQFF
DNA: TGTGCCACCAGTGATAACTCCCAGCGTTTCCTTCCCAACAATGAGCAGTTCTTC
size: many
J: TRBJ2-1
D: .
V: TRBV24-1

CDR3: CASTLSSFYGYTF
DNA: TGTGCCAGCACCCTGTCCTCTTTCTATGGCTACACCTTC
size: few
J: TRBJ1-2
D: .
V: TRBV28

CDR3: CSGNRGGDYGYTF
DNA: TGCAGCGGGAACAGGGGTGGTGACTATGGCTACACCTTC
size: few
J: TRBJ1-2
D: TRBD1
V: TRBV29-1

CDR3: CSAREPLNQPQHF
DNA: TGCAGTGCTAGAGAGCCCCTCAATCAGCCCCAGCATTTT
size: many
J: TRBJ1-5
D: .
V: TRBV20-1

CDR3: CASSRGTGATNEKLFF
DNA: TGTGCCAGCTCACGCGGGACAGGAGCAACTAATGAAAAACTGTTTTTT
size: .
J: TRBJ1-4
D: TRBD1
V: TRBV18

CDR3: CASSQGAYRGYGYTF
DNA: TGTGCCAGCAGCCAGGGTGCCTACAGGGGCTATGGCTACACCTTC
size: .
J: TRBJ1-2
D: TRBD1
V: TRBV3-1

CDR3: CASSPTGVMTQYF
DNA: TGCGCCAGCAGCCCGACAGGGGTCATGACCCAGTACTTC
size: .
J: TRBJ2-5
D: TRBD1
V: TRBV4-3

CDR3: CASSQRADTEAFF
DNA: TGTGCCAGCAGCCAGCGGGCGGACACTGAAGCTTTCTTT
size: many
J: TRBJ1-1
D: .
V: TRBV3-1

CDR3: CASSTGTVQNIQYF
DNA: TGCGCCAGCAGCACGGGGACAGTACAAAACATTCAGTACTTC
size: many
J: TRBJ2-4
D: TRBD1
V: TRBV5-1

CDR3: CASSVVTGGSSGANVLTF
DNA: TGTGCCAGCAGCGTAGTCACGGGTGGCAGCTCTGGGGCCAACGTCCTGACTTTC
size: .
J: TRBJ2-6
D: .
V: TRBV9

CDR3: CASSLEGTMGFGEQFF
DNA: TGCGCCAGCAGCTTGGAGGGGACTATGGGGTTCGGTGAGCAGTTCTTC
size: few
J: TRBJ2-1
D: TRBD2
V: TRBV5-1

CDR3: CASQDRDYRGDTQYF
DNA: TGTGCCAGTCAAGACAGGGACTATCGTGGAGATACGCAGTATTTT
size: many
J: TRBJ2-3
D: .
V: TRBV6-1

CDR3: CASSSQGAVNTEAFF
DNA: TGTGCCAGCAGCTCACAGGGGGCTGTGAACACTGAAGCTTTCTTT
size: .
J: TRBJ1-1
D: TRBD1
V: TRBV7-8

CDR3: CASSQEGQPTNEKLFF
DNA: TGCGCCAGCAGCCAAGAGGGACAGCCAACTAATGAAAAACTGTTTTTT
size: .
J: TRBJ1-4
D: TRBD1
V: TRBV4-3

CDR3: CASSEGAGPYNEQFF
DNA: TGTGCCAGCAGTGAAGGGGCGGGGCCCTACAATGAGCAGTTCTTC
size: few
J: TRBJ2-1
D: .
V: TRBV2

CDR3: CASSSGFLGTEAFF
DNA: TGTGCCAGCAGCTCAGGGTTTTTGGGCACTGAAGCTTTCTTT
size: .
J: TRBJ1-1
D: .
V: TRBV7-3

CDR3: CASSLLGSSYNSPLHF
DNA: TGCGCCAGCAGCTTGCTGGGAAGCTCCTATAATTCACCCCTCCACTTT
size: .
J: TRBJ1-6
D: .
V: TRBV5-1

CDR3: CASSQRTGMGEQYF
DNA: TGCGCCAGCAGCCAGAGGACAGGGATGGGCGAGCAGTACTTC
size: few
J: TRBJ2-7
D: TRBD1
V: TRBV4-3

CDR3: CASSPLDRESGYTF
DNA: TGTGCCAGCAGCCCTTTGGACAGGGAGTCTGGCTACACCTTC
size: .
J: TRBJ1-2
D: TRBD1
V: TRBV4-2

CDR3: CSAPRNTQYF
DNA: TGCAGTGCCCCACGGAATACGCAGTATTTT
size: few
J: TRBJ2-3
D: .
V: TRBV20-1

CDR3: CASSLEQGANSPLHF
DNA: TGTGCCAGCAGCTTAGAGCAGGGGGCTAATTCACCCCTCCACTTT
size: few
J: TRBJ1-6
D: TRBD1
V: TRBV7-2

CDR3: CASSSSGQGVEDEQYF
DNA: TGTGCCAGCAGTTCAAGTGGACAGGGAGTGGAGGACGAGCAGTACTTC
size: many
J: TRBJ2-7
D: TRBD1
V: TRBV6-2/TRBV6-3

CDR3: CSVEYPYSYNEQFF
DNA: TGCAGCGTTGAATATCCCTACTCCTACAATGAGCAGTTCTTC
size: few
J: TRBJ2-1
D: .
V: TRBV29-1

CDR3: CAISRGRQGIDGYTF
DNA: TGTGCCATCAGCCGGGGACGACAGGGTATCGATGGCTACACCTTC
size: .
J: TRBJ1-2
D: TRBD1
V: TRBV10-3

CDR3: CASKRGGYNEQFF
DNA: TGTGCCAGTAAGCGGGGGGGCTACAATGAGCAGTTCTTC
size: .
J: TRBJ2-1
D: TRBD2
V: TRBV7-9

CDR3: CASRFFVGLENTGELFF
DNA: TGTGCCAGCAGATTCTTCGTGGGACTAGAGAACACCGGGGAGCTGTTTTTT
size: .
J: TRBJ2-2
D: TRBD2
V: TRBV7-8

CDR3: CASSQTGVEKLFF
DNA: TGTGCCAGCAGTCAAACAGGCGTGGAAAAACTGTTTTTT
size: .
J: TRBJ1-4
D: .
V: TRBV6-1

CDR3: CASSYSRGNSQPQHF
DNA: TGTGCCAGCAGTTACTCGCGCGGGAACAGTCAGCCCCAGCATTTT
size: few
J: TRBJ1-5
D: .
V: TRBV6-5

CDR3: CASSFRQGEDGELFF
DNA: TGCGCCAGCAGCTTCCGACAGGGCGAAGACGGGGAGCTGTTTTTT
size: many
J: TRBJ2-2
D: TRBD1
V: TRBV5-1

CDR3: CASTPRGGRSEAFF
DNA: TGTGCCAGCACCCCCAGGGGGGGAAGGTCTGAAGCTTTCTTT
size: .
J: TRBJ1-1
D: TRBD1
V: TRBV6-5

CDR3: CASRTGLAGGYEQYF
DNA: TGTGCCAGCAGAACAGGACTAGCGGGGGGCTACGAGCAGTACTTC
size: few
J: TRBJ2-7
D: TRBD2
V: TRBV12-3/TRBV12-4

CDR3: CASRSFRREIYYNEQFF
DNA: TGTGCCAGCAGATCTTTCCGAAGGGAGATCTACTACAATGAGCAGTTCTTC
size: few
J: TRBJ2-1
D: .
V: TRBV7-2

CDR3: CASSELRTRVNEKLFF
DNA: TGTGCCAGCAGTGAACTACGGACAAGGGTTAATGAAAAACTGTTTTTT
size: .
J: TRBJ1-4
D: .
V: TRBV6-1

CDR3: CASSLRPWTGGMTQYF
DNA: TGTGCCAGCAGTTTACGCCCATGGACAGGGGGTATGACCCAGTACTTC
size: many
J: TRBJ2-5
D: TRBD1
V: TRBV28

CDR3: CASSLTGVEQYF
DNA: TGCGCCAGCAGCCTGACAGGGGTCGAGCAGTACTTC
size: .
J: TRBJ2-7
D: TRBD1
V: TRBV5-1

CDR3: CSVELPSNLLDTQYF
DNA: TGCAGCGTTGAGTTGCCTAGCAATTTGTTAGATACGCAGTATTTT
size: .
J: TRBJ2-3
D: .
V: TRBV29-1

CDR3: CASSLTGGGTEAFF
DNA: TGTGCCAGCAGTTTAACAGGGGGCGGAACTGAAGCTTTCTTT
size: many
J: TRBJ1-1
D: TRBD1
V: TRBV5-1